This T cell receptor beta chain was sequenced during a study of shared clonotypes between healthy human individuals. The CDR3 runs 15 residues. Data came from immunoSEQ multiplex PCR; TCRdb stores just in-frame clones and leaves some out. The sample yields 190,000 or so clones, 85% to 95% seen once. Sequencing used naive CD4+ T cells sorted from blood. Subset noted: CD45RA+ positively selected. The chain recombines TRBV21-1 with TRBJ1-4; the table's D gene call, TRBD1, was not cross checked with the DNA. TRBV21-1 is listed as a pseudogene. This sequence was found in a woman in her twenties or thirties in good health. CDR3: CASSKRGRRGEKLFF. For the CDR3, the DNA is TGTGCCAGCAGCAAAAGGGGGCGAAGGGGTGAAAAACTGTTTTTT.